These T cell receptor beta chains were read from a single sample in a study of cytotoxic CD8 clonotypes in ibrutinib-treated CLL. The assay was immunoSEQ multiplex PCR, and TCRdb's table has in-frame clones only and misses some. The sample includes about 310,000 clones, approximately 80% of them seen just once. Sequenced here: PBMCs, sampled before ibrutinib treatment. The receptors were sampled from a human donor with chronic lymphocytic leukemia. Each CDR3 is given with its conserved first and last residue. The D gene is left open where the match is weak. Clone size is given for some rows only: seen once, a few or many times, or a class if the clone is expanded.

j_call clone_size v_call d_call cdr3_nt cdr3_aa
TRBJ1-4 - TRBV28 - TGTGCCAGCAGTTTTTTCGGAGGAAATGAAAAACTGTTTTTT CASSFFGGNEKLFF
TRBJ2-7 - TRBV7-9 TRBD2 TGTGCCAGCAGACTAGGGGCTAGCGGGAACGAGCAGTACTTC CASRLGASGNEQYF
TRBJ2-5 - TRBV15 - TGTGCCACCAGCAGAAAAGACTACCAAGAGACCCAGTACTTC CATSRKDYQETQYF
TRBJ2-5 - TRBV11-2 - TGTGCCAGCAGCTTCTCCGCGTTCCAAGAGACCCAGTACTTC CASSFSAFQETQYF
TRBJ2-3 - TRBV10-3 TRBD2 TGTGCCATCAGTGAGGGGACTAGCGTAGGTAGCACAGATACGCAGTATTTT CAISEGTSVGSTDTQYF
TRBJ2-7 - TRBV10-3 - TGTGCCATCAGGAGCAGGGGTTACAGCGAGCAGTACTTC CAIRSRGYSEQYF
TRBJ2-7 - TRBV2 - TGTGCCAGCCGGGGCCCTGCCTACGAGCAGTACTTC CASRGPAYEQYF
TRBJ2-5 - TRBV15 TRBD2 TGTGCCACCAGCAGAGGGGAGACTAGCGGCCGGAGTCAGTACTTC CATSRGETSGRSQYF
TRBJ2-1 few TRBV30 TRBD2 TGTGCCTGGGAAGGACTAGCTACCTACAATGAGCAGTTCTTC CAWEGLATYNEQFF
TRBJ2-2 - TRBV9 TRBD2 TGTGCCAGCAGCGGGGGACTAGCGGACACCGGGGAGCTGTTTTTT CASSGGLADTGELFF
TRBJ1-1 - TRBV6-1 - TGTGCCAGCAGAGACAGGCCGGGGGGCCACACTGAAGCTTTCTTT CASRDRPGGHTEAFF
TRBJ2-4 few TRBV19 - TGTGCCAGTCGAGGACAAACAGCCAAAAACATTCAGTACTTC CASRGQTAKNIQYF
TRBJ2-1 - TRBV30 TRBD2 TGTGCCTGGAGTTATCCCCTAGCGGGAGTTCTCGGGGTCTATGAGCAGTTCTTC CAWSYPLAGVLGVYEQFF
TRBJ2-1 - TRBV7-6 - TGTGCCAGCAGCTCTCGAGGGCCAGGCGATGAGCAGTTCTTC CASSSRGPGDEQFF
TRBJ1-3 - TRBV30 TRBD1 TGTGCCTGGAGTCCCGGGACAGGTGTTGGAAACACCATATATTTT CAWSPGTGVGNTIYF
TRBJ1-2 - TRBV7-8 TRBD1 TGTGCCAGCAGCGGATGGGACAGGGGTGCTGGCTACACCTTC CASSGWDRGAGYTF
TRBJ1-2 - TRBV19 TRBD1 TGTGCCAGTAGTACCCCGGGACAGATCTATGGCTACACCTTC CASSTPGQIYGYTF
TRBJ2-1 - TRBV4-3 TRBD1 TGCGCCAGCAGCCAATCCCCTACACAGGGGGCAAATGAGCAGTTCTTC CASSQSPTQGANEQFF
TRBJ1-2 - TRBV6-5 - TGTGCCAGCAGTTACTCGGGGGCAGGGCGATATGGCTACACCTTC CASSYSGAGRYGYTF
TRBJ2-5 - TRBV9 - TGTGCCAGCAGCGTGGAGGGGGGACTTGAGACCCAGTACTTC CASSVEGGLETQYF
TRBJ2-7 - TRBV19 - TGTGCCAGTAGTCCAGCCCCTCCGCCCTCGGATGCGGGTCTGCGGCAGTACTTC CASSPAPPPSDAGLRQYF
TRBJ2-1 - TRBV5-1 TRBD2 TGCGCCAGCAGCTCCAGACTAGCGGGAGAAGTAGATGAGCAGTTCTTC CASSSRLAGEVDEQFF
TRBJ2-7 - TRBV7-2 - TGTGCCAGCAGCTTAAGTACGTCCCGCTACGAGCAGTACTTC CASSLSTSRYEQYF
TRBJ1-2 - TRBV5-6 TRBD1 TGTGCCAGCAGCTCAAGAATAATAGGACAGGGGAAGGACTATGGCTACACCTTC CASSSRIIGQGKDYGYTF
TRBJ1-2 - TRBV4-1 TRBD1 TGCGCCAGCAGCCCAGGGGGATCAAGGGCCGTCTATGGCTACACCTTC CASSPGGSRAVYGYTF
TRBJ2-7 - TRBV7-2 - TGTGCCAGCAGCGTGATACAGGGATACGAGCAGTACTTC CASSVIQGYEQYF
TRBJ2-7 - TRBV18 TRBD1 TGTGCCAGCTCACCACGCACAGGGGGGCCCTACGAGCAGTACTTC CASSPRTGGPYEQYF
TRBJ1-4 - TRBV4-1 TRBD1 TGCGCCAGCAGCCAGTTAACGACAGGGGTTACTGAAAAACTGTTTTTT CASSQLTTGVTEKLFF
TRBJ2-1 - TRBV4-1 TRBD2 TGCGCCAGCAGTCCAGGAGGTAGCGGGATTTGGGATACAGTGCAGTTCTTC CASSPGGSGIWDTVQFF
TRBJ2-3 - TRBV25-1 - TGTGCCAGCAGTGAATATAAGTCAGCGAGCGCAGATACGCAGTATTTT CASSEYKSASADTQYF
TRBJ2-7 - TRBV19 - TGTGCCAGTAGCCCGCTAGCGTCCTACGAGCAGTACTTC CASSPLASYEQYF
TRBJ1-5 - TRBV4-2 - TGTGCCAGCAGCCAAGATGCGGGGATAGATCAGCCCCAGCATTTT CASSQDAGIDQPQHF
TRBJ2-5 - TRBV5-6 - TGTGCCAGCAGCTTTAATGGGGGAGAGACCCAGTACTTC CASSFNGGETQYF
TRBJ2-3 - TRBV7-6 TRBD2 TGTGCCAGCAGCTCGAATGGGGGGGCTAGCGGGACGCCTGTGGGAGATACGCAGTATTTT CASSSNGGASGTPVGDTQYF
TRBJ1-2 - TRBV7-8 - TGTGCCAGCACCCAACCCCTCGGGGTCTATGGCTACACCTTC CASTQPLGVYGYTF
TRBJ1-1 - TRBV30 - TGTGCCTGGAGTGGAAGCACAACCCGTGGCACTGAAGCTTTCTTT CAWSGSTTRGTEAFF
TRBJ2-7 - TRBV7-8 - TGTGCCAGCAGCCAAGGGAGGAAGACGGGAAGACAACGGGGGCAGTACTTC CASSQGRKTGRQRGQYF
TRBJ2-1 - TRBV5-6 TRBD2 TGTGCCAGCAGCCTCGGACTAGCGGCCTCGGATGAGCAGTTCTTC CASSLGLAASDEQFF
TRBJ2-7 - TRBV29-1 TRBD2 TGCAGCGTTGAGGAGGCGGGGGACGCCTACGAGCAGTACTTC CSVEEAGDAYEQYF
TRBJ1-5 - TRBV6-6 - TGTGCCAGCAAAGGCCCTTTTGGACAGCTCAATCAGCCCCAGCATTTT CASKGPFGQLNQPQHF
TRBJ1-1 - TRBV28 - TGTGCCAGCCTGGGGTACACTGAAGCTTTCTTT CASLGYTEAFF
TRBJ2-1 once TRBV6-5 TRBD2 TGTGCCAGCAGTATAGTGGGAGGGTCCTACAATGAGCAGTTCTTC CASSIVGGSYNEQFF
TRBJ1-1 - TRBV4-2 - TGTGCCAGCAGCCAAGAAACCGGGACGGCGAACACTGAAGCTTTCTTT CASSQETGTANTEAFF
TRBJ2-5 - TRBV9 TRBD1 TGTGCCAGCAGCGTAGGACAGGGACAGGGAGAGACCCAGTACTTC CASSVGQGQGETQYF
TRBJ2-7 - TRBV27 TRBD1 TGTGCCAGCAGTTTACAGGGGGCCCACGAGCAGTACTTC CASSLQGAHEQYF
TRBJ2-1 - TRBV12-5 TRBD1 TGTGCTAGTGGTTTTTTCCAAGAAAGTAGGACAGGACAGAATGAGCAGTTCTTC CASGFFQESRTGQNEQFF
TRBJ2-3 - TRBV6-4 - TGTGCCAGCGGAACTGGAACAGATACGCAGTATTTT CASGTGTDTQYF
TRBJ1-1 few TRBV30 - TGTGCCTGGAGTTGGAGGGTAGGCACTGAAGCTTTCTTT CAWSWRVGTEAFF
TRBJ1-2 - TRBV2 - TGTGCCAGCAGGCCTGGACGGATCTATGGCTACACCTTC CASRPGRIYGYTF